The rows below give T cell receptor beta chains drawn from one sample of a study of T cells in Graves' hyperthyroidism and ophthalmopathy. TCRdb passed the multiplex PCR reads through MiXCR, listing each CDR3 protein once. The sample shows around 700,000 distinct CDR3 sequences, 18% of them seen only once. The sample comprised blood. All receptors come from a woman aged 45-59 years with Graves' hyperthyroidism that later progressed to Graves' ophthalmopathy. Each CDR3 is given with its conserved first and last residue. The D gene is left open where the match is weak. Clone size is not always given. Where it is, it says once, few, many or a class for expanded clones.

V: TRBV10-3
size: few
J: TRBJ1-5
D: .
CDR3: CAISESRVRGGNQPQHF
DNA: TGTGCCATCAGTGAGTCGAGGGTTAGGGGTGGCAATCAGCCCCAGCATTTT

V: TRBV10-1
size: few
J: TRBJ2-7
D: TRBD2
CDR3: CASSGIGASGAYEQYF
DNA: TGCGCCAGCAGTGGGATTGGGGCTAGCGGGGCCTACGAGCAGTACTTC

V: TRBV10-3
size: .
J: TRBJ2-3
D: TRBD2
CDR3: CAISGLAGPTDTQYF
DNA: TGTGCCATCAGCGGACTAGCGGGTCCCACAGATACGCAGTATTTT

V: TRBV6-1
size: many
J: TRBJ1-5
D: .
CDR3: CASSPQHGYQPQHF
DNA: TGTGCCAGCAGTCCCCAACACGGGTATCAGCCCCAGCATTTT

V: TRBV9
size: few
J: TRBJ2-3
D: .
CDR3: CASSVVGGRGVTDTQYF
DNA: TGTGCCAGCAGCGTAGTGGGGGGGCGGGGCGTCACAGATACGCAGTATTTT

V: TRBV20-1
size: few
J: TRBJ2-7
D: TRBD1
CDR3: CSAPTGGGGMQYF
DNA: TGCAGTGCCCCGACAGGGGGGGGTGGGATGCAGTACTTC

V: TRBV19
size: .
J: TRBJ2-5
D: .
CDR3: CASSIEPREETQYF
DNA: TGTGCCAGTAGTATCGAGCCGAGGGAAGAGACCCAGTACTTC

V: TRBV9
size: many
J: TRBJ2-1
D: .
CDR3: CASSVGGGQVHEQFF
DNA: TGTGCCAGCAGCGTAGGGGGTGGGCAGGTCCATGAGCAGTTCTTC

V: TRBV5-6
size: few
J: TRBJ2-5
D: .
CDR3: CASSLVPDSLQETQYF
DNA: TGTGCCAGCAGCTTGGTCCCTGACAGTCTCCAAGAGACCCAGTACTTC

V: TRBV10-3
size: few
J: TRBJ1-5
D: .
CDR3: CAISGGHSNNNQPQHF
DNA: TGTGCCATCAGTGGGGGTCATTCCAATAATAATCAGCCCCAGCATTTT

V: TRBV6-1
size: many
J: TRBJ1-1
D: TRBD1
CDR3: CASSRGQGTEAFF
DNA: TGTGCCAGCAGTCGCGGACAGGGCACTGAAGCTTTCTTT

V: TRBV3-1
size: many
J: TRBJ1-5
D: .
CDR3: CASSQDVRDRQPQHF
DNA: TGTGCCAGCAGCCAAGATGTCAGGGATAGACAGCCCCAGCATTTT

V: TRBV7-2
size: many
J: TRBJ1-2
D: .
CDR3: CASSLGVSRSYGYTF
DNA: TGTGCCAGCAGCTTAGGGGTTTCAAGGTCCTATGGCTACACCTTC

V: TRBV4-1
size: few
J: TRBJ2-3
D: .
CDR3: CASSQSLVTDTQYF
DNA: TGCGCCAGCAGCCAATCGTTAGTCACAGATACGCAGTATTTT

V: TRBV14
size: .
J: TRBJ2-7
D: .
CDR3: CASSQNGRSYEQYF
DNA: TGTGCCAGCAGTCAAAATGGGAGGAGCTACGAGCAGTACTTC

V: TRBV5-1
size: .
J: TRBJ2-1
D: TRBD1
CDR3: CASSLEGQVYNERFF
DNA: TGCGCCAGCAGCTTGGAGGGACAGGTCTACAATGAGCGGTTCTTC

V: TRBV5-6
size: .
J: TRBJ2-1
D: .
CDR3: CASSHPGESSYNEQFF
DNA: TGTGCCAGCAGCCACCCCGGGGAAAGCTCCTACAATGAGCAGTTCTTC

V: TRBV24-1
size: many
J: TRBJ2-5
D: TRBD2
CDR3: CATSDSQGLAGRPPFGTQYF
DNA: TGTGCCACCAGTGATTCCCAGGGACTAGCGGGGAGACCTCCTTTCGGGACCCAGTACTTC

V: TRBV5-1
size: many
J: TRBJ2-3
D: TRBD1
CDR3: CASSPQGAATQYF
DNA: TGCGCCAGCAGCCCTCAGGGGGCAGCTACGCAGTATTTT

V: TRBV20-1
size: few
J: TRBJ1-2
D: .
CDR3: CSAVGTRGRYGYTF
DNA: TGCAGTGCGGTCGGCACGAGGGGTCGCTATGGCTACACCTTC

V: TRBV6-1
size: many
J: TRBJ1-1
D: .
CDR3: CASSFTEDSNTEAFF
DNA: TGTGCCAGCAGTTTTACCGAGGACTCGAACACTGAAGCTTTCTTT

V: TRBV5-4
size: .
J: TRBJ1-1
D: .
CDR3: CASSLTGYESEAFF
DNA: TGTGCCAGCAGCTTGACGGGTTATGAGAGCGAAGCTTTCTTT

V: TRBV20-1
size: few
J: TRBJ2-2
D: .
CDR3: CSATRDSSNTGELFF
DNA: TGCAGTGCTACCCGGGACTCATCGAACACCGGGGAGCTGTTTTTT

V: TRBV6-5
size: few
J: TRBJ1-5
D: .
CDR3: CASSYLSPDQPQHF
DNA: TGTGCCAGCAGTTACCTAAGTCCTGATCAGCCCCAGCATTTT

V: TRBV11-3
size: many
J: TRBJ2-4
D: TRBD1
CDR3: CASSFDRDGIQYF
DNA: TGTGCCAGCAGCTTCGACAGGGACGGCATTCAGTACTTC